These 19 T cell receptor beta chains were all obtained from the same sample, sequenced in a study of T cell changes during pregnancy in multiple sclerosis. The data were produced by immunoSEQ multiplex PCR, yet TCRdb's version contains in-frame clones alone and is incomplete. The sample yields about 70,000 clones, approximately 90% seen once. The sequencing here drew on peripheral blood, taken in the second trimester of pregnancy. These TCRs come from a female donor in good health, enrolled as a control in a pregnancy study.

The V call is TRBV4-3, the J call TRBJ2-5; 10 nucleotides line up with TRBD1. Germline CDR1 reads LGHNA; CDR2 reads YSLEER. This CDR3 region has 15 residues. V was clipped by 2 bases and J by 5 bases; unmatched bases: 5. DNA of the CDR3: TGCGCCAGCAGCCAACGACAGGGGGCGCGGGAGACCCAGTACTTC. This codes for CASSQRQGARETQYF.

The gene calls are TRBV5-4 and TRBJ1-2; 10 positions match TRBD1. CDR3 length: 14 amino acids. CDR1 is SGHNT and CDR2 is YYREEE in the germline V gene (reference sequence). V was clipped by 4 bases and J by 8 bases; unmatched bases: 8. In nucleotides, the CDR3 is TGTGCCAGCAGCATGGGACAGGGGAAGTTCGGCTACACCTTC. As protein: CASSMGQGKFGYTF. Looking up the rest from reference TRBV5-4 and TRBJ1-2 gives the full variable domain: ETGVTQSPTHLIKTRGQQVTLRCSSQSGHNTVSWYQQALGQGPQFIFQYYREEENGRGNFPPRFSGLQFPNYSSELNVNALELDDSALYLCASSMGQGKFGYTFGSGTRLTVV.

The chain has TRBV9 and TRBJ2-1; 10 nucleotides agree with TRBD2. The trim removed 3 bases at V and 7 bases at J, leaving 7 bases unmatched. The CDR3 runs to 15 residues. Germline loops: CDR1 SGDLS, CDR2 YYNGEE. CDR3 amino acids: CASSASGGAGNEQFF. Here the CDR3 DNA reads TGTGCCAGCAGCGCCAGCGGGGGGGCCGGGAATGAGCAGTTCTTC.

The chain joins TRBV6-6 to TRBJ1-6, with D unclear. V dropped 6 bases and J dropped 14 bases, with 14 bases sitting between them. Per the germline V gene, CDR1 is MNHNY and CDR2 is SVGAGI (reference sequence). The CDR3 contains 12 residues. The CDR3 DNA reads as TGTGCCAGCAGGCGGGTCCCCGGGACCCTCCACTTT. Its translation: CASRRVPGTLHF.

This clone came up once. At the DNA level, this CDR3 is encoded by other sequences in the same sample as well. V usage is TRBV18 and J usage is TRBJ1-1; TRBD1 matches at 9 bases. This CDR3 has 14 residues. From germline, CDR1 is KGHSH and CDR2 LQKENI. Trimming removed 4 bases from V and 4 bases from J; junction bases left unmatched: 4. CDR3 DNA: TGTGCCAGCTCACAACAGGGGGCCGGCACTGAAGCTTTCTTT. It translates to CASSQQGAGTEAFF.

This clone turned up a few times. The V gene is TRBV7-2, the J gene TRBJ2-7; D may be TRBD1 (6 bases). CDR3 size: 14 residues. CDR1 and CDR2 from the germline V gene are SGHTA and FQGNSA. Trimming stripped 5 bases from V and 2 bases from J, with 13 bases between. CDR3 amino acids: CASSVEQGPYEQYF. For the CDR3, the DNA is TGTGCCAGCAGCGTGGAACAGGGCCCCTACGAGCAGTACTTC.

The chain has TRBV10-3 and TRBJ1-2, with unresolved D. Trimming removed 3 bases at V and 8 bases at J, with 7 bases between. The length of the CDR3 is 11 residues. Per germline, CDR1 ENHRY and CDR2 SYGVKD. CDR3 protein: CAISDLEGYTF. CDR3 nucleotides: TGTGCCATCAGTGACTTAGAGGGCTACACCTTC.

As concerns this clone: Other DNA sequences in the same sample also yield this CDR3. The rearrangement joins TRBV19 to TRBJ2-7, with no clear D. This CDR3 contains 13 residues. Germline assignment: CDR1 LNHDA and CDR2 SQIVND (reference sequence). Trimming removed 1 base from V and 3 bases from J, with 7 bases in between. Here the CDR3 DNA reads TGTGCCAGTAGTATAGCGAGTGACTACGAGCAGTACTTC. Encoded protein: CASSIASDYEQYF.

This chain links TRBV4-3 with TRBJ1-4; D remains ambiguous. The CDR3 covers 16 residues. In germline, CDR1 is LGHNA, CDR2 YSLEER. Trimming pared 0 bases from V and 0 bases from J, leaving 8 bases between. The CDR3 loop reads CASSQDRQATNEKLFF. The DNA of the CDR3 is TGCGCCAGCAGCCAAGATCGGCAGGCAACTAATGAAAAACTGTTTTTT.

The chain is built from TRBV6-4 and TRBJ2-1; 9 bases agree with TRBD2. This CDR3 spans 16 amino acids. V dropped 3 bases and J dropped 7; count of bases not matched to a gene: 10. Germline V gene data show CDR1 as MRHNA and CDR2 as SNTAGT. CDR3 sequence (DNA): TGTGCCAGCAGTGAGTTTGGCGGGGGGGCCTCAAATGAGCAGTTCTTC. Protein product: CASSEFGGGASNEQFF.

The chain joins TRBV15 to TRBJ1-4; D possibly corresponds to TRBD1 (6 bases). V lost 1 base, J lost 11 bases, and 17 bases lay in between. The CDR3 runs 15 residues. The germline V gene encodes CDR1 LNHNV and CDR2 YYDKDF (reference sequence). CDR3 in amino acids: CATSRGMAPGEKLFF. CDR3 DNA: TGTGCCACCAGCAGAGGGATGGCCCCAGGGGAGAAACTGTTTTTT.

The V call is TRBV9, the J call TRBJ2-1, with TRBD2 identical over 11 bases. V dropped 0 bases and J dropped 4; count of bases not matched to a gene: 3. Germline CDR1 reads SGDLS; CDR2 reads YYNGEE. This CDR3 is 16 amino acids long. In DNA form, the CDR3 reads TGTGCCAGCAGCGTAGGGGTAGCGGGGGGGTACAATGAGCAGTTCTTC. It is translated as CASSVGVAGGYNEQFF.

The J gene is TRBJ1-2, the V gene TRBV7-9; TRBD1 matches 8 bases. V shed 2 bases, J shed 7 bases, and the junction held 9 bases outside the gene matches. The CDR3 is 15 amino acids. Germline values: CDR1 SEHNR, CDR2 FQNEAQ (reference sequence). The CDR3 region is CASSLTLQGALGYTF. As DNA, the CDR3 is TGTGCCAGCAGCTTAACGCTCCAGGGGGCACTTGGCTACACCTTC.

The J gene is TRBJ1-1, the V gene TRBV18, with TRBD1 matching 8 bases. In germline, CDR1 is KGHSH, CDR2 LQKENI. The CDR3 is made up of 16 amino acids. The junction had 9 bases not matched to a gene; V was cut back by 6 bases and J by 0 bases. The CDR3 DNA follows: TGTGCCAGCTCCCAGAGGACAGGGTCAGTGAACACTGAAGCTTTCTTT. This translates into CASSQRTGSVNTEAFF. Based on the CDR3 plus reference TRBV18 and TRBJ1-1, the full variable domain is NAGVMQNPRHLVRRRGQEARLRCSPMKGHSHVYWYRQLPEEGLKFMVYLQKENIIDESGMPKERFSAEFPKEGPSILRIQQVVRGDSAAYFCASSQRTGSVNTEAFFGQGTRLTVV.

This chain links TRBV6-6 with TRBJ2-1; tentatively, D is TRBD2 (5 bases). The CDR3 contains 16 residues. Germline-derived CDR1 and CDR2 are MNHNY and SVGAGI (reference sequence). Trimming removed 0 bases from V and 4 bases from J, with 13 bases in between. The CDR3 region is CASSYSTGGPYNEQFF. CDR3 DNA sequence: TGTGCCAGCAGTTACTCAACCGGCGGGCCATACAATGAGCAGTTCTTC.

This clone was observed once. CDR3 bases: TGTGCCAGCAGTGACTTATACAGACCTCCTAATGAAAAACTGTTTTTT. It encodes CASSDLYRPPNEKLFF. The chain recombines TRBV6-1 with TRBJ1-4; D gene ambiguous. This CDR3 comprises 16 residues. Germline loops: CDR1 MNHNS, CDR2 SASEGT. Trimming shortened V by 3 bases and J by 3 bases, and 14 bases separated the two germline ends.

This sequence joins TRBV7-9 and TRBJ2-5, with TRBD1 matching 9 bases. J gave up 2 bases and V 5 bases, and 12 bases lay outside the gene matches. This CDR3 is 17 amino acids long. Germline V lookup: CDR1 SEHNR, CDR2 FQNEAQ (reference sequence). The CDR3 DNA is TGTGCCAGCAGCCGATCCGGGACAGGGTTATCACAAGAGACCCAGTACTTC. It specifies CASSRSGTGLSQETQYF.

The V gene is TRBV10-3, the J gene TRBJ1-5, with 10 bases fitting TRBD1. Unmatched junction bases numbered 1, after V lost 6 bases and J lost 5 bases. CDR1 is ENHRY, CDR2 SYGVKD, per germline. The CDR3 has 13 amino acids. CDR3 bases: TGTGCCATCAGGGGGACAGGGGATCAGCCCCAGCATTTT. It codes for CAIRGTGDQPQHF.

The chain has TRBV6-1 and TRBJ1-4; the D is unclear. This CDR3 has 15 amino acids. Per germline, CDR1 MNHNS and CDR2 SASEGT. Between the trimmed V and J ends, which lost 2 bases and 8 bases, there was a span of 15 bases. This CDR3 reads CASSEQRSRGEKLFF. CDR3 nucleotides: TGTGCCAGCAGTGAACAGAGGAGTCGCGGAGAAAAACTGTTTTTT.